These 10 T cell receptor beta chains were all obtained from the same sample, sequenced in a study of tumor-infiltrating lymphocytes in oesophageal squamous cell carcinoma. TCRdb itself ran the PCR reads through MiXCR, one entry per CDR3 protein. This sample has some 20,000 distinct CDR3 sequences, with about 43% found just once. Source material: normal esophageal tissue next to the tumor. Receptors originate from a female donor with esophageal squamous cell carcinoma.

On this clonotype: One end of the junction is discordant with germline, which a read error may explain. The chain employs TRBV7-6 and TRBJ2-3; D not certain. This CDR3 is 11 amino acids long. Germline-derived CDR1 and CDR2 are SGHVS and FNYEAQ. The CDR3 loop is CASSLGPRLFF. For the CDR3, the DNA is TGTGCCAGCAGCTTAGGACCTCGGCTGTTCTTC.

V usage is TRBV7-2 and J usage is TRBJ2-5; TRBD1 matches at 10 bases. The J call may be in error: the DNA end matches TRBJ2-7 better. The V gene's germline CDR1 is SGHTA and CDR2 FQGNSA. The length of the CDR3 is 13 residues. Here the CDR3 reads CASSLGTGGEQYF. The CDR3 region has the DNA TGTGCCAGCAGCTTAGGGACAGGGGGCGAGCAGTACTTC.

This chain connects TRBV5-3 to TRBJ2-2, with 8 bases fitting TRBD2. Being an ORF, TRBV5-3 has a function that is uncertain. The V gene end was trimmed by 8 bases and the J gene end by 6 bases; junction bases not matched to a gene: 12. The length of the CDR3 is 15 residues. The CDR3 bases are TGTGCCAGCAAAGAAAGAGCGGGAGAGTCCGGGGAGCTGTTTTTT. It encodes CASKERAGESGELFF.

The chain carries TRBV11-2 and TRBJ1-1, with TRBD1 identical over 7 bases. V gave up 2 bases and J gave up 5 bases; unmatched junction bases: 14. CDR1 and CDR2 (germline): SGHAT, FQNNGV. The CDR3 loop spans 17 amino acids. The CDR3 loop reads CASSLLRHRGSRTEAFF. The CDR3 DNA reads as TGTGCCAGCAGCTTACTCCGGCACAGGGGATCTAGGACTGAAGCTTTCTTT.

Ten or more counts support this clonotype. V usage is TRBV6-1 and J usage is TRBJ2-7; D not resolved. The CDR3 has 13 residues. Looked up from germline, CDR1 is MNHNS and CDR2 is SASEGT. The germline V and J ends were trimmed by 1 base and 7 bases, with 11 bases remaining between them. CDR3 residues: CASSEGDPHEQYF. The CDR3 DNA is TGTGCCAGCAGTGAAGGCGATCCTCATGAGCAGTACTTC.

This clonotype has more than one count but fewer than ten. This sequence joins TRBV7-6 and TRBJ2-1; D is perhaps TRBD1 (6 bases). The end of the DNA is better explained by TRBJ2-7, so the J call may be wrong. CDR1 and CDR2 (germline): SGHVS, FNYEAQ. The CDR3 contains 14 residues. CDR3 in amino acids: CASSFNTGTYEQYF. The DNA of the CDR3 is TGTGCCAGCAGTTTCAATACAGGGACCTACGAGCAGTACTTC.

In this sample, this clonotype turned up many times. A read error may explain this, as a much larger clone is one base away. The gene calls are TRBV11-2 and TRBJ2-7; possible D gene TRBD2, 6 bases. This CDR3 spans 15 amino acids. Per the germline V gene, CDR1 is SGHAT and CDR2 is FQNNGV. V gave up 5 bases and J gave up 7 bases, with 21 bases separating them. The CDR3 sequence: CASSPSRGSYNEQYF. CDR3 DNA sequence: TGTGCCAGCAGCCCCTCGCGGGGTTCATACAATGAGCAGTACTTC.

This clonotype was counted ten times or more. It may be a read error: a sequence one base away is much more abundant. V is TRBV7-9 and J is TRBJ1-4; D ambiguous. Germline CDR1 reads SEHNR; CDR2 reads FQNEAQ (reference sequence). V lost 4 bases, J lost 4 bases, and 19 bases lay in between. The CDR3 extends over 17 amino acids. For the CDR3, the DNA is TGTGCCAGCAGCTCCTCGGCGGTGGGAATTATTAATGAAAAACTGTTTTTT. Its protein product is CASSSSAVGIINEKLFF.

The chain recombines TRBV28 with TRBJ2-5; unclear D gene. V lost 7 bases, J lost 5 bases, and 11 bases lay in between. The CDR3 has 12 residues. CDR1 and CDR2 from the germline V gene are MDHEN and SYDVKM. CDR3 loop: CASIGYRETQYF. DNA of the CDR3: TGTGCCAGCATAGGTTATCGGGAGACCCAGTACTTC.

The gene calls are TRBV6-6 and TRBJ2-6; perhaps TRBD1 as D (6 bases). Germline CDR1 MNHNY, CDR2 SVGAGI (reference sequence). CDR3 length: 15 residues. The germline V and J ends were trimmed by 7 bases and 2 bases, with 12 bases remaining between them. The CDR3 protein is CASTKTGTGANVLTF. The CDR3 bases are TGTGCCAGCACTAAGACAGGTACTGGGGCCAACGTCCTGACTTTC.